Each of the 19 T cell receptor beta chains below was sequenced from the same sample in a study of T cell repertoires in cytomegalovirus infection. Each CDR3 protein gets one entry after TCRdb re-called the reads with MiXCR. The sample yields some 180,000 distinct CDR3 sequences, roughly 15% seen once. The specimen sequenced was CD8+ T cells from PBMCs. The receptor source for this set is a human donor in good health (CMV status not recorded). Some clones in this sample may be carry-over from other donors' samples.

The chain links TRBV5-6 to TRBJ2-7; 7 bases line up with TRBD1. J lost 10 bases, V lost 3 bases, and 4 bases had no gene match. In germline, CDR1 is SGHDT, CDR2 YYEEEE. The CDR3 sequence is 11 residues long. The CDR3 is CASSSGQSQYF. CDR3 DNA sequence: TGTGCCAGCAGCTCGGGACAGAGTCAGTACTTC.

This chain uses TRBV28 with TRBJ1-2; D unclear. Germline V lookup: CDR1 MDHEN, CDR2 SYDVKM. V lost 7 bases and J 2 bases, leaving 17 bases between the germline ends. The CDR3 consists of 15 residues. CDR3 bases: TGTGCCAGCACCCCTCCCATTATCCCGAACTATGGCTACACCTTC. Residues: CASTPPIIPNYGYTF.

The chain joins TRBV2 to TRBJ2-5; weak D call: TRBD1 (6 bases). Germline V CDR1 and CDR2: SNHLY, FYNNEI. The CDR3 is 12 amino acids. V lost 11 bases to trimming and J lost 4 bases, with 14 bases between them. In nucleotides, the CDR3 is TGTGCCGTTCCGGACAGAGGAGAGACCCAGTACTTC. It translates to CAVPDRGETQYF. Together with reference TRBV2 and TRBJ2-5, the CDR3 gives the full variable domain: EPEVTQTPSHQVTQMGQEVILRCVPISNHLYFYWYRQILGQKVEFLVSFYNNEISEKSEIFDDQFSVERPDGSNFTLKIRSTKLEDSAMYFCAVPDRGETQYFGPGTRLLVL.

In its sample, this clonotype was seen a few times. This chain uses TRBV14 with TRBJ2-5; D is perhaps TRBD2 (6 bases). Per the germline V gene, CDR1 is SGHDN and CDR2 is FVKESK. The CDR3 consists of 13 residues. The V gene lost 2 bases and the J gene lost 5 bases, with 9 bases spanning the gap. Written as DNA, the CDR3 is TGTGCCAGCAGCCAAAAAGGGAGGGAGACCCAGTACTTC. Translated: CASSQKGRETQYF.

This clonotype turned up a few times. The J gene is TRBJ2-5, the V gene TRBV7-8, with D possibly matching TRBD1 (6 bases). The germline V and J ends were trimmed by 7 bases and 5 bases, with 14 bases remaining between them. Germline CDR1 and CDR2: SGHVS and FQNEAQ. CDR3 length: 13 residues. Here the CDR3 reads CASTSQGWETQYF. CDR3 in DNA: TGTGCCAGCACCTCACAGGGTTGGGAGACCCAGTACTTC.

The J gene is TRBJ2-2, the V gene TRBV24-1; 9 positions agree with TRBD1. Trimming removed 4 bases from V and 4 bases from J; junction bases left unmatched: 9. CDR1 and CDR2 from the germline V gene are KGHDR and SFDVKD. CDR3 size: 17 residues. The DNA of the CDR3 is TGTGCCACCAGTGACGGGGACAGGGCAAAAGGCACCGGGGAGCTGTTTTTT. Amino acids: CATSDGDRAKGTGELFF.

V is TRBV7-9 and J is TRBJ2-3, with D perhaps TRBD1 or TRBD2 (8 bases each). V lost 4 bases, J lost 2 bases, and 19 bases lay in between. The germline CDR1 and CDR2 sequences are SEHNR and FQNEAQ (reference sequence). The CDR3 is made up of 17 amino acids. The CDR3 loop is CASSSAGGQGYTDTQYF. CDR3 DNA sequence: TGTGCCAGCAGCTCGGCGGGAGGACAGGGATACACAGATACGCAGTATTTT.

The rearrangement links TRBV7-9 to TRBJ2-1, with 7 bases aligning to TRBD2. This CDR3 comprises 16 residues. Trimming cost V 5 bases and J 5 bases; bases outside gene matches: 12. The germline V gene encodes CDR1 SEHNR and CDR2 FQNEAQ (reference sequence). The CDR3 loop reads CASSPGEGLIHNEQFF. DNA for the CDR3: TGTGCCAGCAGCCCCGGGGAGGGCCTAATACACAATGAGCAGTTCTTC. The complete variable domain, with remaining parts taken from reference TRBV7-9 and TRBJ2-1, reads DTGVSQNPRHKITKRGQNVTFRCDPISEHNRLYWYRQTLGQGPEFLTYFQNEAQLEKSRLLSDRFSAERPKGSFSTLEIQRTEQGDSAMYLCASSPGEGLIHNEQFFGPGTRLTVL.

This clonotype has more than one count but fewer than ten. This chain joins TRBV19 and TRBJ1-2; D is ambiguous. Looked up from germline, CDR1 is LNHDA and CDR2 is SQIVND (reference sequence). The V and J ends lost 3 bases and 4 bases respectively, with 9 bases between them. The CDR3 spans 13 residues. This CDR3 is CASSMMGVYGYTF. CDR3 sequence (DNA): TGTGCCAGTAGTATGATGGGAGTCTATGGCTACACCTTC.

Only a few counts were recorded for this clonotype. The CDR3 here is CSARDLAGASSYNEQFF. The CDR3 region has the DNA TGCAGTGCTAGAGATTTAGCGGGGGCCTCCTCCTACAATGAGCAGTTCTTC. The chain combines TRBV20-1 with TRBJ2-1; TRBD2 agrees at 9 bases. CDR3 length: 17 residues. Looked up from germline, CDR1 is DFQATT and CDR2 is SNEGSKA (reference sequence). J lost 0 bases, V lost 0 bases, and 6 bases had no gene match.

This clonotype was seen a handful of times. This chain uses TRBV7-9 with TRBJ2-7; D gene unclear. Between the trimmed V and J ends, which lost 2 bases and 3 bases, there was a span of 8 bases. The CDR3 loop spans 13 amino acids. Germline V lookup: CDR1 SEHNR, CDR2 FQNEAQ (reference sequence). This CDR3 reads CASSLSNRYEQYF. CDR3 nucleotide sequence: TGTGCCAGCAGCTTAAGCAACCGCTACGAGCAGTACTTC.

The V call is TRBV10-2, the J call TRBJ2-7, with D perhaps matching TRBD1 (6 bases). This CDR3 is built from 16 residues. Germline V gene lookup returns CDR1 WSHSY and CDR2 SAAADI. Deletions cut 2 bases from V and 0 bases from J, with 14 bases between. This chain's CDR3 is CASSEGGGQSSYEQYF. DNA for the CDR3: TGCGCCAGCAGTGAGGGTGGGGGCCAGAGCTCCTACGAGCAGTACTTC.

In its sample, this clonotype was seen many times. The V gene is TRBV7-2, the J gene TRBJ2-5; the D is unclear. Germline V gene sequence: CDR1 SGHTA, CDR2 FQGNSA. The germline V and J ends were trimmed by 6 bases and 5 bases, with 10 bases remaining between them. The CDR3 is made up of 12 amino acids. The CDR3 sequence is CASRADGETQYF. CDR3 coding DNA: TGTGCCAGCAGAGCCGACGGGGAGACCCAGTACTTC.

J is TRBJ2-3 and V is TRBV12-3 or TRBV12-4, with TRBD2 identical over 8 bases. With 7 bases clipped from V and 4 bases from J, the junction kept 7 bases outside the gene matches. The length of the CDR3 is 14 residues. The CDR3 reads CASTSGLASDTQYF. CDR3 nucleotide sequence: TGTGCCAGCACTTCTGGACTAGCTTCAGATACGCAGTATTTT.

The V call is TRBV9, the J call TRBJ2-1, with a weak D call TRBD2 (5 bases). The V gene lost 0 bases and the J gene lost 6 bases, with 13 bases spanning the gap. There are 15 residues in the CDR3. CDR1 and CDR2 from the germline V gene are SGDLS and YYNGEE. The CDR3 loop is CASSVAGSVGNEQFF. The CDR3 DNA reads as TGTGCCAGCAGCGTAGCTGGGAGCGTCGGCAATGAGCAGTTCTTC.

This chain links TRBV7-8 with TRBJ2-1; 8 positions match TRBD2. Germline V gene sequence: CDR1 SGHVS, CDR2 FQNEAQ. CDR3 length: 17 residues. After removal of 4 bases from V and 6 bases from J, the junction contained 14 bases not matched to a gene. Here the CDR3 reads CASSSPGLGMISNEQFF. Written as DNA, the CDR3 is TGTGCCAGCAGCTCCCCGGGACTAGGGATGATTTCCAATGAGCAGTTCTTC.

In its sample, this clonotype was seen a few times. This sequence joins TRBV7-2 and TRBJ2-7, with 7 bases matching TRBD1. V was clipped by 5 bases and J by 3 bases; unmatched bases: 13. Per the germline V gene, CDR1 is SGHTA and CDR2 is FQGNSA. This CDR3 has 16 amino acids. CDR3 nucleotides: TGTGCCAGCAGCCTAACCCTCGGGACAGTTTTCTACGAGCAGTACTTC. Protein sequence: CASSLTLGTVFYEQYF.

A remark on this clonotype: At one boundary the junction diverges from the germline segment, which might be a read error. The J gene is TRBJ2-1, the V gene TRBV4-1, with D possibly TRBD1 on 6 matching bases. The CDR3 runs 15 residues. Germline V gives CDR1 MGHRA, CDR2 YSYEKL. CDR3 in amino acids: CASSQEVGAGNEQFF. The CDR3 DNA reads TGTGCCAGCAGCCAAGAAGTGGGGGCTGGAAATGAGCAGTTCTTC.

This clonotype was picked up a small number of times. V usage is TRBV11-2 and J usage is TRBJ2-1; TRBD1 agrees at 8 bases. CDR1 is SGHAT and CDR2 is FQNNGV in the germline V gene. J gave up 6 bases and V 1 base, and 2 bases lay outside the gene matches. The CDR3 loop spans 14 amino acids. The CDR3 reads CASSLGTGRNEQFF. In DNA, the CDR3 is TGTGCCAGCAGCTTAGGGACAGGGCGCAATGAGCAGTTCTTC.